What follows are 23 T cell receptor beta chains derived from one specimen sequenced in a study of shared clonotypes between healthy human individuals. Assay used: immunoSEQ multiplex PCR; TCRdb lists only in-frame clones, some missing. The sample contains around 750,000 clones, less than 85% of which appear only once. Sequenced: memory CD4+ T cells sorted from blood. Documented subset: CD45RA-negative fraction. The receptors come from a woman in her 30s in good health.

The genes are TRBV7-2 and TRBJ1-1; TRBD1 agrees at 11 bases. The CDR3 totals 17 residues. V lost 5 bases to trimming and J lost 1 base; unmatched junction nucleotides: 9. Germline CDR1 SGHTA, CDR2 FQGNSA. CDR3 sequence (DNA): TGTGCCAGCAGCCGAAGGGACAGGGGGAAGACGAACACTGAAGCTTTCTTT. Its protein is CASSRRDRGKTNTEAFF.

This clone was seen many times. This sample also contains other DNA sequences that code for the same CDR3. The J gene is TRBJ2-1, the V gene TRBV5-1, with D unresolved. CDR3 length equals 15 residues. Trimming took 2 bases from V and 0 from J, leaving 9 bases between them. Looked up from germline, CDR1 is SGHRS and CDR2 is YFSETQ. CDR3 loop: CASSFDSSSYNEQFF. The CDR3 DNA follows: TGCGCCAGCAGCTTCGACTCGAGCTCCTACAATGAGCAGTTCTTC.

The chain joins TRBV7-9 to TRBJ1-2, with D tentatively TRBD1 (6 bases). Trimming left V 3 bases short and J 8 bases short, with 16 bases between. CDR3 length: 14 amino acids. Germline CDR1 is SEHNR and CDR2 is FQNEAQ (reference sequence). The DNA of the CDR3 is TGTGCCAGCAGCTTGGGCACAGGGCTCGGGGGCTACACCTTC. Translating it yields CASSLGTGLGGYTF.

The chain is built from TRBV18 and TRBJ1-5; D is unresolved. The CDR3 is 15 amino acids. Trimming pared 3 bases from V and 5 bases from J, leaving 14 bases between. Germline assignment: CDR1 KGHSH and CDR2 LQKENI. CDR3 nucleotides: TGTGCCAGCTCACCCACACCCCTTAGGGATCAGCCCCAGCATTTT. It codes for CASSPTPLRDQPQHF.

The chain joins TRBV19 to TRBJ2-2; 7 bases align to TRBD2. Germline V gene lookup returns CDR1 LNHDA and CDR2 SQIVND (reference sequence). The CDR3 loop spans 15 amino acids. V gave up 6 bases and J gave up 0 bases; unmatched junction bases: 4. CDR3 amino acids: CASSISGSNTGELFF. CDR3 DNA: TGTGCCAGTAGCATTAGCGGGTCGAACACCGGGGAGCTGTTTTTT.

This sequence joins TRBV4-2 and TRBJ1-4, with D unresolved. The V end lost 2 bases, the J end lost 7 bases, and 17 bases lay between the germline ends. Germline V gives CDR1 LGHNA, CDR2 YNFKEQ. The CDR3 has 16 amino acids. CDR3 sequence: CASSQKSAGGREKLFF. The CDR3 DNA is TGTGCCAGCAGCCAAAAGAGCGCGGGAGGACGTGAAAAACTGTTTTTT.

V gene TRBV4-1 combines with J gene TRBJ2-7; 8 bases are shared with TRBD1. The germline V gene encodes CDR1 MGHRA and CDR2 YSYEKL. Trimming at V came to 4 bases and at J to 7 bases, leaving 15 bases not matched to a gene. This CDR3 comprises 16 residues. CDR3 sequence reads: CASSPSLTGEVREQYF. DNA for the CDR3: TGCGCCAGCAGCCCCAGTTTGACAGGGGAGGTTAGGGAGCAGTACTTC.

The chain uses TRBV7-3 and TRBJ2-2; TRBD2 is a possible D gene (6 bases). Trimming took off 5 bases at V and 5 bases at J, with 15 bases between the two ends. Germline V gene sequence: CDR1 SGHTA, CDR2 FQGTGA. CDR3 length: 15 residues. The CDR3 DNA follows: TGTGCCAGCAGCCAGAGGGTTGCGGGGACCGGGGAGCTGTTTTTT. Its protein product is CASSQRVAGTGELFF.

This chain connects TRBV7-6 to TRBJ2-1, with 10 bases aligning to TRBD2. The CDR3 totals 14 residues. The J segment lost 7 bases and the V segment lost 3 bases, leaving 3 bases of the junction unmatched. Per germline, CDR1 SGHVS and CDR2 FNYEAQ. The CDR3 loop reads CASSLGLARNEQFF. The CDR3 DNA is TGTGCCAGCAGCTTGGGACTAGCGAGGAATGAGCAGTTCTTC.

As for this clone: Other nucleotide sequences from this sample produce the same CDR3. The rearrangement links TRBV18 to TRBJ1-1; D is perhaps TRBD1 (5 bases). There are 14 residues in the CDR3. Germline CDR1 and CDR2: KGHSH and LQKENI. The V gene lost 3 bases and the J gene lost 0 bases, with 8 bases spanning the gap. CDR3 in amino acids: CASSPAQVNTEAFF. CDR3 nucleotide sequence: TGTGCCAGCTCACCTGCACAGGTGAACACTGAAGCTTTCTTT. Full variable domain (rest looked up from reference TRBV18 and TRBJ1-1): NAGVMQNPRHLVRRRGQEARLRCSPMKGHSHVYWYRQLPEEGLKFMVYLQKENIIDESGMPKERFSAEFPKEGPSILRIQQVVRGDSAAYFCASSPAQVNTEAFFGQGTRLTVV.

This clone was seen a few times. This rearrangement joins TRBV19 to TRBJ1-3; D gene ambiguous. Germline V gene data show CDR1 as LNHDA and CDR2 as SQIVND (reference sequence). CDR3 length: 14 amino acids. V was pared by 9 bases and J by 0 bases, with 12 bases between. CDR3: CASQGLVSGNTIYF. DNA of the CDR3: TGTGCCAGCCAAGGACTAGTCTCTGGAAACACCATATATTTT.

This chain links TRBV30 with TRBJ2-1, with D maybe TRBD2 (6 bases). V was trimmed by 3 bases and J by 0 bases, leaving 12 bases between them. Germline V gene sequence: CDR1 GTSNPN, CDR2 SVGIG (reference sequence). The CDR3 length is 15 residues. The CDR3 is CAWRNRGSSYNEQFF. CDR3 nucleotides: TGTGCCTGGAGGAATCGGGGGAGCTCCTACAATGAGCAGTTCTTC.

The CDR3 region is CASSLDAGLGTEAFF. The CDR3 nucleotides are TGTGCCAGCAGCTTGGACGCGGGATTGGGTACTGAAGCTTTCTTT. The chain has TRBV7-2 and TRBJ1-1, with D uncertain. Germline-derived CDR1 and CDR2 are SGHTA and FQGNSA. V was pared by 3 bases and J by 5 bases, with 16 bases between. The CDR3 is 15 residues long.

V usage is TRBV19 and J usage is TRBJ1-3; D is unclear. CDR3 length equals 12 residues. Germline assignment: CDR1 LNHDA and CDR2 SQIVND (reference sequence). V was cut by 3 bases and J by 7 bases, with 7 bases left in between. CDR3 residues: CASSMPSNTIYF. The DNA for the CDR3 is TGTGCCAGTAGTATGCCCTCGAACACCATATATTTT.

The V call is TRBV19, the J call TRBJ1-5, with 7 bases identical to TRBD1. Trimming at V came to 6 bases and at J to 2 bases, leaving 4 bases not matched to a gene. The CDR3 spans 14 residues. Germline loops: CDR1 LNHDA, CDR2 SQIVND (reference sequence). CDR3 nucleotides: TGTGCCAGTAGACCAGGGGGACGCAATCAGCCCCAGCATTTT. Protein product: CASRPGGRNQPQHF.

Concerning this clone: At one end the junction does not follow the germline gene, possibly because of a read error. The chain joins TRBV28 to TRBJ2-7, with D perhaps TRBD2 (7 bases). This CDR3 comprises 15 residues. Germline CDR1 and CDR2: MDHEN and SYDVKM. The CDR3, as DNA: TGTGCCAGCAGTTTAGGGGGCGGACTAGACCCCCTCCTGGACTTC. Amino acid sequence: CASSLGGGLDPLLDF.

The chain recombines TRBV5-4 with TRBJ1-2; a weak D match, TRBD1 (5 bases). Germline CDR1 and CDR2: SGHNT and YYREEE (reference sequence). V was cut by 4 bases and J by 6 bases, with 19 bases left in between. The CDR3 runs to 15 residues. CDR3 sequence reads: CASSPLTRDGDGYTF. The CDR3, as DNA: TGTGCCAGCAGCCCGCTAACCCGGGACGGCGATGGCTACACCTTC.

The V and J genes are TRBV9 and TRBJ2-3, with 7 bases identical to TRBD2. The ends lost 2 bases at V and 1 base at J; junction bases unmatched: 10. The CDR3 spans 17 residues. Germline CDR1 SGDLS, CDR2 YYNGEE. The CDR3 is CASSVVPGRAGTDTQYF. As DNA, the CDR3 is TGTGCCAGCAGCGTCGTTCCGGGGAGGGCCGGCACAGATACGCAGTATTTT.

This chain uses TRBV18 with TRBJ2-5, with a weak D call TRBD2 (5 bases). The length of the CDR3 is 14 residues. Germline CDR1 is KGHSH and CDR2 is LQKENI. Trimming took off 0 bases at V and 3 bases at J, with 8 bases between the two ends. This chain's CDR3 is CASSPPHGEETQYF. CDR3 in DNA: TGTGCCAGCTCACCACCCCACGGGGAAGAGACCCAGTACTTC.

This clone was seen only once. As DNA, the CDR3 is TGTGCCAGCAGCTTTCCTTCGACTAGCGGGGCATCCTACAATGAGCAGTTCTTC. Translation: CASSFPSTSGASYNEQFF. The V and J genes are TRBV9 and TRBJ2-1, with TRBD2 identical over 11 bases. This CDR3 has 18 amino acids. V trimming: 4 bases; J trimming: 1 base; junction bases outside the gene matches: 10. The V gene's germline CDR1 is SGDLS and CDR2 YYNGEE. Full variable domain (remainder filled in from reference TRBV9 and TRBJ2-1): DSGVTQTPKHLITATGQRVTLRCSPRSGDLSVYWYQQSLDQGLQFLIQYYNGEERAKGNILERFSAQQFPDLHSELNLSSLELGDSALYFCASSFPSTSGASYNEQFFGPGTRLTVL.

The chain recombines TRBV19 with TRBJ2-7; 9 bases agree with TRBD1. The V gene's germline CDR1 is LNHDA and CDR2 SQIVND (reference sequence). V shed 5 bases, J shed 6 bases, and the junction held 8 bases outside the gene matches. The CDR3 sequence is 14 residues long. CDR3 nucleotide sequence: TGTGCCAGTAGTTCGGACAGGGGATCTTTCGAGCAGTACTTC. Its protein product is CASSSDRGSFEQYF.

In nucleotides, the CDR3 is TGTGCCTGGAGTGAACAGGGGGCGTTCACTGAAGCTTTCTTT. Its translation: CAWSEQGAFTEAFF. The chain uses TRBV30 and TRBJ1-1, with 9 bases matching TRBD1. V gave up 1 base and J gave up 4 bases; unmatched junction bases: 4. Germline V gene lookup returns CDR1 GTSNPN and CDR2 SVGIG (reference sequence). CDR3 length equals 14 residues.

This clone was seen a handful of times. J is TRBJ1-2 and V is TRBV7-9, with 8 bases identical to TRBD1. The CDR3 has 13 amino acids. In germline, CDR1 is SEHNR, CDR2 FQNEAQ (reference sequence). V lost 6 bases, J lost 4 bases, and 4 bases stayed unmatched. The CDR3 DNA follows: TGTGCCAGCAGTCATGGACAGGGCTATGGCTACACCTTC. Residues: CASSHGQGYGYTF.